Presented here are 21 T cell receptor beta chains from one specimen sequenced in a study of OX40 agonist ivuxolimab in advanced cancers. Sequencing was performed with immunoSEQ multiplex PCR; in TCRdb, only in-frame clones are kept and a portion is missing. The sample records about 94,000 clones, 87% being singletons. This material consisted of CD4+ or CD8+ T cells sorted from blood, taken in a trial of the OX40 agonist ivuxolimab. The receptors come from an adult with an advanced solid tumor such as melanoma, head and neck, liver or kidney cancer.

A single count supports this clone. This chain uses TRBV30 with TRBJ2-1; 7 positions match TRBD1. The CDR3 length is 14 residues. Germline CDR1 is GTSNPN and CDR2 is SVGIG (reference sequence). The V segment lost 2 bases and the J segment 4 bases; nucleotides outside the gene matches: 5. DNA for the CDR3: TGTGCCTGGAGTAAGGGGACAGATTACAATGAGCAGTTCTTC. This encodes CAWSKGTDYNEQFF.

This chain links TRBV7-8 with TRBJ2-3; 8 bases align to TRBD1. Unmatched junction bases numbered 9, after V lost 5 bases and J lost 2 bases. The CDR3 is 16 amino acids. In germline, CDR1 is SGHVS, CDR2 FQNEAQ. CDR3 DNA sequence: TGTGCCAGCAGCCTCCGTTGGGGACAGGCCACAGATACGCAGTATTTT. Translated, it gives CASSLRWGQATDTQYF.

This sequence joins TRBV5-1 and TRBJ2-5; the match to TRBD2 covers 7 bases. The CDR3 sequence is 14 residues long. V lost 1 base to trimming and J lost 2 bases; unmatched junction nucleotides: 2. Germline V gives CDR1 SGHRS, CDR2 YFSETQ. CDR3 sequence reads: CASSLTGGQETQYF. CDR3 sequence (DNA): TGCGCCAGCAGCTTGACGGGGGGTCAAGAGACCCAGTACTTC.

V is TRBV9 and J is TRBJ2-1; possibly TRBD1 for D (5 bases). The CDR3 is made up of 15 amino acids. The germline V gene has CDR1 SGDLS and CDR2 YYNGEE. Trimming removed 0 bases at V and 3 bases at J, with 10 bases between. The CDR3 loop reads CASSVAQGVYNEQFF. Here the CDR3 DNA reads TGTGCCAGCAGCGTAGCCCAGGGCGTCTACAATGAGCAGTTCTTC.

This clone was recorded once. V gene TRBV2 combines with J gene TRBJ1-2, with D unclear. Germline CDR1 is SNHLY and CDR2 is FYNNEI. The CDR3 runs 12 residues. V was clipped by 4 bases and J by 2 bases, with 5 bases between them. The CDR3 DNA is TGTGCCAGCAGTGTATCCAACTATGGCTACACCTTC. Translation: CASSVSNYGYTF.

This sequence joins TRBV9 and TRBJ2-3; TRBD1 agrees at 7 bases. The CDR3 totals 16 residues. Germline CDR1 and CDR2: SGDLS and YYNGEE. V was clipped by 3 bases and J by 4 bases; unmatched bases: 11. As DNA, the CDR3 is TGTGCCAGCAGCGCTAGACAGGGAGCGATGGCAGATACGCAGTATTTT. Translated: CASSARQGAMADTQYF.

The J gene is TRBJ2-1, the V gene TRBV2, with D maybe TRBD2 (6 bases). Per germline, CDR1 SNHLY and CDR2 FYNNEI. With 6 bases removed from V and 10 bases from J, the gap between germline ends came to 16 bases. CDR3 size: 13 residues. The CDR3 nucleotides read TGTGCCAGCAGCGGACTAAAGGGGAAGGAGCAGTTCTTC. Encoded protein: CASSGLKGKEQFF.

On this clone itself: Other DNA sequences of this sample code for an identical CDR3. CDR3 DNA: TGTGCCAGCAGCCGGGACACCTATGGCTACACCTTC. This gives the protein CASSRDTYGYTF. The V call is TRBV5-4, the J call TRBJ1-2; a possible D gene is TRBD1 (6 bases). This CDR3 is built from 12 residues. Looked up from germline, CDR1 is SGHNT and CDR2 is YYREEE (reference sequence). V was clipped by 4 bases and J by 4 bases, with 8 bases between them.

The chain links TRBV4-3 to TRBJ2-1; D possibly corresponds to TRBD1 (5 bases). The germline gives CDR1 LGHNA, CDR2 YSLEER. Trimming took off 2 bases at V and 8 bases at J, with 13 bases between the two ends. This CDR3 comprises 14 residues. The CDR3 nucleotides are TGCGCCAGCAGCCAACTTAAAGACAGCCATGAGCAGTTCTTC. Residues: CASSQLKDSHEQFF.

This CDR3 is CAWMRGFLGLNTEAFF. The DNA of the CDR3 is TGTGCCTGGATGAGGGGTTTCTTGGGTTTGAACACTGAAGCTTTCTTT. This chain links TRBV30 with TRBJ1-1, with D possibly matching TRBD1 (5 bases). Germline V gives CDR1 GTSNPN, CDR2 SVGIG (reference sequence). There are 16 residues in the CDR3. V was clipped by 4 bases and J by 0 bases, with 18 bases between them.

The chain recombines TRBV7-9 with TRBJ2-3, with TRBD2 matching over 7 bases. This CDR3 is built from 16 residues. V lost 2 bases, J lost 8 bases, and 13 bases stayed unmatched. CDR1 is SEHNR, CDR2 FQNEAQ, per germline (reference sequence). For the CDR3, the DNA is TGTGCCAGCAGCTTACTGGGCGGGGGACCCCCCGGTACGCAGTATTTT. Amino acid sequence: CASSLLGGGPPGTQYF.

This clone showed up many times. V gene TRBV6-6 combines with J gene TRBJ2-2, with D perhaps given as TRBD1 or TRBD2 (5 bases each). The V gene lost 6 bases and the J gene lost 4 bases, with 15 bases spanning the gap. The germline V gene encodes CDR1 MNHNY and CDR2 SVGAGI (reference sequence). This CDR3 comprises 15 residues. This CDR3 reads CASSALGAGTGELFF. As DNA, the CDR3 is TGTGCCAGCAGCGCGCTAGGGGCGGGCACCGGGGAGCTGTTTTTT.

The chain couples TRBV4-1 to TRBJ2-7, with a tentative D call TRBD2 (6 bases). The germline V and J ends were trimmed by 6 bases and 0 bases, with 18 bases remaining between them. CDR3 length equals 16 residues. Germline V gene data show CDR1 as MGHRA and CDR2 as YSYEKL. CDR3 in amino acids: CASRPSIAVTSYEQYF. The CDR3, as DNA: TGCGCCAGCAGACCATCGATAGCGGTCACCTCCTACGAGCAGTACTTC.

The gene calls are TRBV29-1 and TRBJ1-2, with 10 bases aligning to TRBD1. With V trimmed by 6 bases and J by 7 bases, 5 bases remained unmatched. This CDR3 contains 12 residues. Germline V lookup: CDR1 SQVTM, CDR2 ANQGSEA. CDR3 residues: CSVDRGQGGYTF. The DNA of the CDR3 is TGCAGCGTCGACAGGGGGCAGGGTGGCTACACCTTC.

The CDR3 nucleotides read TGTGCCAGCAGTGGTGTGAATTCTAGCGGGCGAGCCTACGAGCAGTACTTC. It yields the protein CASSGVNSSGRAYEQYF. V and J are TRBV25-1 and TRBJ2-7, with 8 nucleotides matching TRBD2. Germline loops: CDR1 MGHDK, CDR2 SYGVNS. This CDR3 has 17 residues. V gave up 4 bases and J gave up 2 bases; unmatched junction bases: 13.

The chain has TRBV7-7 and TRBJ2-5; D gene ambiguous. This CDR3 has 12 residues. CDR1 is SSHAT and CDR2 is FNYEAQ in the germline V gene (reference sequence). The V gene lost 6 bases and the J gene lost 5 bases, with 10 bases spanning the gap. The CDR3 loop is CASSSNSETQYF. The CDR3 DNA reads as TGTGCCAGCAGTTCTAACTCGGAGACCCAGTACTTC.

The V call is TRBV9, the J call TRBJ2-3; tentatively, D is TRBD2 (6 bases). Trimming removed 0 bases from V and 3 bases from J, with 20 bases in between. Germline CDR1 and CDR2: SGDLS and YYNGEE. This CDR3 is 18 amino acids long. CDR3 loop: CASSVGAAGGGATDTQYF. The CDR3 nucleotides read TGTGCCAGCAGCGTAGGGGCGGCCGGGGGAGGTGCGACAGATACGCAGTATTTT.

The rearrangement uses TRBV27 and TRBJ2-1; D is unclear. This CDR3 is 13 amino acids long. The V end was cut by 3 bases, the J end by 6 bases, with 9 bases between. Per the germline V gene, CDR1 is MNHEY and CDR2 is SMNVEV (reference sequence). CDR3 DNA: TGTGCCAGCAGTTTCGCCGGTTCCAATGAGCAGTTCTTC. Translating gives CASSFAGSNEQFF.

The chain combines TRBV7-9 with TRBJ2-7; TRBD1 matches at 7 bases. The CDR3 loop spans 14 amino acids. V shed 3 bases and J 4 bases; nucleotides not matched to a gene: 6. The V gene's germline CDR1 is SEHNR and CDR2 FQNEAQ (reference sequence). CDR3 in amino acids: CASSLDRLGYEQYF. The CDR3 DNA follows: TGTGCCAGCAGCTTGGACAGGCTGGGGTACGAGCAGTACTTC.

This clone was seen just once. The chain joins TRBV7-2 to TRBJ2-5; D unclear. Between the trimmed V and J ends, which lost 0 bases and 5 bases, there was a span of 10 bases. The CDR3 loop spans 14 amino acids. Germline V lookup: CDR1 SGHTA, CDR2 FQGNSA. The CDR3 sequence is CASSLAAVGETQYF. For the CDR3, the DNA is TGTGCCAGCAGCTTAGCGGCAGTCGGGGAGACCCAGTACTTC.

The chain uses TRBV6-5 and TRBJ1-6; 10 bases map to TRBD1. The CDR3 runs to 15 residues. CDR1 is MNHEY and CDR2 is SVGAGI in the germline V gene. J gave up 6 bases and V 5 bases, and 4 bases lay outside the gene matches. In DNA form, the CDR3 reads TGTGCCAGCAGTAGACAGGGGGCATCTAATTCACCCCTCCACTTT. This sequence encodes CASSRQGASNSPLHF.